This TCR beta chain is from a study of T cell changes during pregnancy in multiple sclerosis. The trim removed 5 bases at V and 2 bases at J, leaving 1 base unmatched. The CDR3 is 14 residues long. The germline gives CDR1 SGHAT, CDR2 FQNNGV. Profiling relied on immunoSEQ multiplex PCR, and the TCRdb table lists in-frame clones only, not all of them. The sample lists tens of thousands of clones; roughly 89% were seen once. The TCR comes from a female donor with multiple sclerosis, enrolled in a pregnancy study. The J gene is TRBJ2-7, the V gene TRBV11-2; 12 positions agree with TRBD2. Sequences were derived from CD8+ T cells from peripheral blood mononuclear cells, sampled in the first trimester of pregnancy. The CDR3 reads CASSASGRAYEQYF. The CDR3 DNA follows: TGTGCCAGCAGCGCTAGCGGGAGGGCCTACGAGCAGTACTTC. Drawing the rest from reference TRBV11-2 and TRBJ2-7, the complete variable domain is EAGVAQSPRYKIIEKRQSVAFWCNPISGHATLYWYQQILGQGPKLLIQFQNNGVVDDSQLPKDRFSAERLKGVDSTLKIQPAKLEDSAVYLCASSASGRAYEQYFGPGTRLTVT.